One sample yielded the 28 T cell receptor beta chains listed below, sequenced in a study of shared clonotypes between healthy human individuals. Profiled with immunoSEQ multiplex PCR; TCRdb holds only in-frame clones, not every one. The table shows some 450,000 clones, with 60% to 80% occurring only once. Sequenced input: PBMCs. The receptors here all came from a woman in her forties in good health. Some clones in this sample may be carry-over from other donors' samples.

The rearrangement uses TRBV6-1 and TRBJ2-7, with 7 nucleotides matching TRBD1. Germline V gene sequence: CDR1 MNHNS, CDR2 SASEGT. The CDR3 consists of 14 residues. The ends lost 4 bases at V and 2 bases at J; junction bases unmatched: 5. Here the CDR3 reads CASSAHRGAYEQYF. The CDR3 DNA reads TGTGCCAGCAGTGCCCACAGGGGAGCCTACGAGCAGTACTTC.

As concerns this clone: This may be a read error: a much more frequent sequence differs by one nucleotide. The gene calls are TRBV4-1 and TRBJ2-7; 10 nucleotides align to TRBD1. CDR1 MGHRA and CDR2 YSYEKL come from the germline V gene. This CDR3 contains 13 residues. V was clipped by 8 bases and J by 4 bases; unmatched bases: 5. As DNA, the CDR3 is TGCGCCAGCGAAGGGGACAGGGGTTACGAGCAGTACTTC. Protein product: CASEGDRGYEQYF.

This sequence joins TRBV10-3 and TRBJ2-7; no reliable D call. V lost 3 bases and J lost 3, with 3 bases in between. This CDR3 is built from 11 residues. Germline values: CDR1 ENHRY, CDR2 SYGVKD. The CDR3 protein is CAISDGYEQYF. CDR3 nucleotide sequence: TGTGCCATCAGTGACGGCTACGAGCAGTACTTC.

The chain combines TRBV7-2 with TRBJ1-3; weak D call: TRBD1 (5 bases). The CDR3 runs 15 residues. Germline V gene sequence: CDR1 SGHTA, CDR2 FQGNSA. V lost 1 base and J lost 0, with 7 bases in between. The CDR3 region is CASSLDGTSGNTIYF. CDR3 bases: TGTGCCAGCAGCTTAGATGGGACCTCTGGAAACACCATATATTTT.

The genes are TRBV19 and TRBJ1-5; 8 bases line up with TRBD1. Germline V gene data show CDR1 as LNHDA and CDR2 as SQIVND (reference sequence). Losses at the gene ends were 4 bases for V and 2 bases for J; bases not matched to a gene: 4. The CDR3 sequence is 15 residues long. The CDR3 DNA is TGTGCCAGTAGTACCGGGACAGGCGGCAATCAGCCCCAGCATTTT. This sequence encodes CASSTGTGGNQPQHF.

This chain links TRBV4-1 with TRBJ1-3; D is perhaps TRBD1 (6 bases). The CDR3 has 15 amino acids. The V gene's germline CDR1 is MGHRA and CDR2 YSYEKL. The V end lost 4 bases, the J end lost 1 base, and 11 bases lay between the germline ends. The DNA of the CDR3 is TGCGCCAGCAGCCGATTACAGGGATCTGGAAACACCATATATTTT. Its protein product is CASSRLQGSGNTIYF.

On this clone: A single base is all that separates this from a far larger clone, so a read error is likely. The sample carries other DNA sequences with the same CDR3. The chain employs TRBV7-9 and TRBJ1-3, with D unclear. Germline V lookup: CDR1 SEHNR, CDR2 FQNEAQ (reference sequence). The CDR3 spans 12 residues. The V end was cut by 3 bases, the J end by 4 bases, with 4 bases between. In DNA form, the CDR3 reads TGTGCCAGCAGCTTGGGGGGAAACACCATATATTTT. Its protein is CASSLGGNTIYF. Full variable domain (remainder filled in from reference TRBV7-9 and TRBJ1-3): DTGVSQNPRHKITKRGQNVTFRCDPISEHNRLYWYRQTLGQGPEFLTYFQNEAQLEKSRLLSDRFSAERPKGSFSTLEIQRTEQGDSAMYLCASSLGGNTIYFGEGSWLTVV.

The chain is built from TRBV27 and TRBJ2-7; D is undetermined. The CDR3 sequence is 15 residues long. V was shortened by 5 bases and J by 3 bases, with 17 bases between the two germline ends. CDR1 is MNHEY, CDR2 SMNVEV, per germline (reference sequence). The CDR3 reads CASSLSPLASYEQYF. DNA for the CDR3: TGTGCCAGCAGTCTCAGCCCTTTAGCTAGCTACGAGCAGTACTTC.

The chain couples TRBV7-3 to TRBJ2-1, with 10 bases that match TRBD2. Per the germline V gene, CDR1 is SGHTA and CDR2 is FQGTGA. Trimming took 5 bases from V and 6 from J; bases not matched to a gene: 4. The CDR3 has 14 residues. The CDR3 region has the DNA TGTGCCAGCAGCCTTCTAGCGGGAGTCAATGAGCAGTTCTTC. Protein product: CASSLLAGVNEQFF.

A few counts support this clone. The same CDR3 is also encoded by other DNA sequences in this sample. The J gene is TRBJ1-6, the V gene TRBV5-1; 11 bases are shared with TRBD1. The J segment lost 5 bases and the V segment lost 4 bases, leaving 11 bases of the junction unmatched. Germline loops: CDR1 SGHRS, CDR2 YFSETQ. This CDR3 is built from 18 residues. The CDR3: CASSATAGTGGNNSPLHF. CDR3 nucleotides: TGCGCCAGCAGCGCCACAGCCGGGACAGGGGGAAATAATTCACCCCTCCACTTT.

The chain employs TRBV7-9 and TRBJ2-3, with D unclear. Germline assignment: CDR1 SEHNR and CDR2 FQNEAQ (reference sequence). The V gene lost 6 bases and the J gene lost 0 bases, with 10 bases spanning the gap. The CDR3 extends over 14 amino acids. The CDR3 loop reads CASRASSSTDTQYF. CDR3 sequence (DNA): TGTGCCAGCAGAGCCAGCTCGAGCACAGATACGCAGTATTTT. Full variable domain (rest looked up from reference TRBV7-9 and TRBJ2-3): DTGVSQNPRHKITKRGQNVTFRCDPISEHNRLYWYRQTLGQGPEFLTYFQNEAQLEKSRLLSDRFSAERPKGSFSTLEIQRTEQGDSAMYLCASRASSSTDTQYFGPGTRLTVL.

The chain recombines TRBV4-3 with TRBJ1-2; TRBD1 might be the D (5 bases). Looked up from germline, CDR1 is LGHNA and CDR2 is YSLEER. This CDR3 region has 12 residues. Trimming stripped 0 bases from V and 7 bases from J, with 6 bases between. The CDR3 loop is CASSQEGVGYTF. CDR3 coding DNA: TGCGCCAGCAGCCAAGAAGGGGTTGGCTACACCTTC.

The CDR3 DNA follows: TGCGCCAGCAGCCTCTTGGGTGGGGACAATCAGCCCCAGCATTTT. Translating it yields CASSLLGGDNQPQHF. J is TRBJ1-5 and V is TRBV5-1, with D unclear. V lost 4 bases, J lost 3 bases, and 14 bases lay in between. The germline gives CDR1 SGHRS, CDR2 YFSETQ. The CDR3 has 15 residues.

CDR3 DNA sequence: TGCGCCAGCAGCCCTACCGGGGACCGAAGCGACTACGAGCAGTACTTC. Its protein is CASSPTGDRSDYEQYF. The genes are TRBV4-1 and TRBJ2-7; either TRBD1 or TRBD2 may supply D (5 bases each). The V end lost 4 bases, the J end lost 3 bases, and 19 bases lay between the germline ends. Germline V CDR1 and CDR2: MGHRA, YSYEKL. The CDR3 is made up of 16 amino acids.

This clone was detected once. V gene TRBV10-3 combines with J gene TRBJ2-7, with TRBD1 as a possible D gene (6 bases). V gave up 6 bases and J gave up 5 bases, with 17 bases separating them. CDR3 size: 14 residues. Germline V gene sequence: CDR1 ENHRY, CDR2 SYGVKD. The CDR3 sequence: CAIRTGAIGDEQYF. For the CDR3, the DNA is TGTGCCATCAGGACAGGTGCCATCGGCGACGAGCAGTACTTC.

To note about this clone: Lacking the conserved final phenylalanine or tryptophan, this CDR3 likely reflects a read error. The V and J genes are TRBV30 and TRBJ1-5; the D is unclear. This CDR3 has 13 residues. Between the trimmed V and J ends, which lost 0 bases and 2 bases, there was a span of 5 bases. The germline V gene has CDR1 GTSNPN and CDR2 SVGIG (reference sequence). The CDR3 reads CAWSVVGNQPQHL. The DNA for the CDR3 is TGTGCCTGGAGTGTAGTGGGCAATCAGCCCCAGCATCTT.

This rearrangement joins TRBV11-3 to TRBJ2-7; 14 bases align to TRBD2. Per germline, CDR1 SGHNT and CDR2 YENEEA. The CDR3 has 15 residues. V shed 2 bases, J shed 6 bases, and the junction held 3 bases outside the gene matches. In DNA form, the CDR3 reads TGTGCCAGCAGCTTAACCGGACTAGCGGGAGGCGAGCAGTACTTC. As protein: CASSLTGLAGGEQYF.

This chain links TRBV7-9 with TRBJ2-5; no reliable D call. CDR3 length equals 14 residues. Trimming removed 3 bases from V and 5 bases from J, with 13 bases in between. Germline V gene data show CDR1 as SEHNR and CDR2 as FQNEAQ (reference sequence). In DNA, the CDR3 is TGTGCCAGCAGCTTCCCAGCTCTGAGGGAGACCCAGTACTTC. Protein sequence: CASSFPALRETQYF.

V is TRBV28 and J is TRBJ1-1; 7 nucleotides agree with TRBD1. The CDR3 length is 13 residues. In germline, CDR1 is MDHEN, CDR2 SYDVKM. The V gene end was trimmed by 5 bases and the J gene end by 11 bases; junction bases not matched to a gene: 11. DNA for the CDR3: TGTGCCAGCAGTCCGGGACAGTACAGTCTGGCTTTCTTT. Protein: CASSPGQYSLAFF. Filled out from reference TRBV28 and TRBJ1-1, the complete variable domain reads DVKVTQSSRYLVKRTGEKVFLECVQDMDHENMFWYRQDPGLGLRLIYFSYDVKMKEKGDIPEGYSVSREKKERFSLILESASTNQTSMYLCASSPGQYSLAFFGQGTRLTVV.

The chain links TRBV29-1 to TRBJ2-5, with D unclear. This CDR3 has 13 residues. Germline V gene lookup returns CDR1 SQVTM and CDR2 ANQGSEA. The V end was cut by 4 bases, the J end by 0 bases, with 9 bases between. The CDR3 sequence: CSVVWWNQETQYF. The CDR3 region has the DNA TGCAGCGTTGTCTGGTGGAACCAAGAGACCCAGTACTTC.

This clone has only one observation. V and J are TRBV7-2 and TRBJ1-3; D is undetermined. The CDR3 has 16 amino acids. Germline values: CDR1 SGHTA, CDR2 FQGNSA. The V end was cut by 0 bases, the J end by 0 bases, with 9 bases between. CDR3 region: CASSLALAGSGNTIYF. CDR3 DNA: TGTGCCAGCAGCTTAGCGCTCGCCGGCTCTGGAAACACCATATATTTT.

This clone was seen a few times. V usage is TRBV29-1 and J usage is TRBJ2-6; a possible D gene is TRBD1 (6 bases). The CDR3 has 16 residues. V shed 3 bases and J shed 0 bases, with 12 bases lying between them. Germline CDR1 reads SQVTM; CDR2 reads ANQGSEA. CDR3 in amino acids: CSVERDTDSGANVLTF. In DNA form, the CDR3 reads TGCAGCGTTGAGAGGGACACGGACTCTGGGGCCAACGTCCTGACTTTC.

V and J are TRBV6-4 and TRBJ2-3, with 8 bases matching TRBD2. V trimming: 2 bases; J trimming: 10 bases; junction bases outside the gene matches: 11. Germline lookup yields CDR1 MRHNA and CDR2 SNTAGT. The CDR3 runs to 15 residues. DNA for the CDR3: TGTGCCAGCAGTGACGGGAGCGGGAGTGCAGACGCGCAGTATTTT. Protein sequence: CASSDGSGSADAQYF.

With regard to this clone: A read error may explain this, as a much larger clone is one base away. The sample has other DNA sequences that encode this CDR3 too. The V and J genes are TRBV29-1 and TRBJ2-7; the match to TRBD1 covers 11 bases. The CDR3 sequence is 14 residues long. Germline V gives CDR1 SQVTM, CDR2 ANQGSEA. V shed 6 bases and J 2 bases; nucleotides not matched to a gene: 6. The CDR3, as DNA: TGCAGCGTCCAAAGGGGACAGGGGGCCTACGAGCAGTACTTC. Protein sequence: CSVQRGQGAYEQYF.

The V call is TRBV7-2, the J call TRBJ2-5, with 8 positions matching TRBD2. The germline gives CDR1 SGHTA, CDR2 FQGNSA. The CDR3 loop spans 16 amino acids. V lost 1 base, J lost 5 bases, and 9 bases stayed unmatched. The CDR3 nucleotides are TGTGCCAGCAGCTTAGTTGGTAGCGGGATTCCGGAGACCCAGTACTTC. Residues: CASSLVGSGIPETQYF.

This rearrangement joins TRBV2 to TRBJ2-3; the match to TRBD1 covers 9 bases. CDR1 SNHLY and CDR2 FYNNEI come from the germline V gene. Losses at the gene ends were 6 bases for V and 5 bases for J; bases not matched to a gene: 9. The CDR3 is 15 residues long. CDR3 amino acids: CASSRGGQGVDTQYF. The CDR3 bases are TGTGCCAGCAGCCGAGGGGGACAGGGCGTAGATACGCAGTATTTT. Variable domain in full (rest from reference TRBV2 and TRBJ2-3): EPEVTQTPSHQVTQMGQEVILRCVPISNHLYFYWYRQILGQKVEFLVSFYNNEISEKSEIFDDQFSVERPDGSNFTLKIRSTKLEDSAMYFCASSRGGQGVDTQYFGPGTRLTVL.

This sequence joins TRBV4-2 and TRBJ2-6; D not certain. There are 15 residues in the CDR3. The V end lost 0 bases, the J end lost 0 bases, and 3 bases lay between the germline ends. The germline V gene has CDR1 LGHNA and CDR2 YNFKEQ. The CDR3 region is CASSQDFSGANVLTF. The CDR3 nucleotides read TGTGCCAGCAGCCAAGATTTCTCTGGGGCCAACGTCCTGACTTTC.

The V call is TRBV28, the J call TRBJ2-5, with D possibly matching TRBD1 (6 bases). The CDR3 loop spans 16 amino acids. Germline-derived CDR1 and CDR2 are MDHEN and SYDVKM. The germline V and J ends were trimmed by 3 bases and 5 bases, with 19 bases remaining between them. DNA of the CDR3: TGTGCCAGCAGTTTCGCGACAGGCCGCAGTCACGAGACCCAGTACTTC. Translated: CASSFATGRSHETQYF.